This TCR beta chain was found in a study of T cell responses to AZD1222 COVID-19 vaccine. As regards this clone: Its antigen is not identified.

General study points: Only a handful of individuals given AZD1222 were seropositive at baseline.

Measured with immunoSEQ multiplex PCR; TCRdb has only the in-frame clones, and not every one. This table has about 140,000 clones, around 92% appearing once. Germline CDR1 reads KGHSH; CDR2 reads LQKENI. The CDR3 spans 17 residues. Trimming took off 2 bases at V and 9 bases at J, with 20 bases between the two ends. The rearrangement links TRBV18 to TRBJ1-6, with D maybe TRBD1 (5 bases). The material sequenced was peripheral blood, taken on day 0 of AZD1222 vaccination. This TCR came from an adult in good health. The CDR3 DNA reads TGTGCCAGCTCACCAACGGGTCCTGGAGGGGATCGTTCACCCCTCCACTTT. Its protein product is CASSPTGPGGDRSPLHF.